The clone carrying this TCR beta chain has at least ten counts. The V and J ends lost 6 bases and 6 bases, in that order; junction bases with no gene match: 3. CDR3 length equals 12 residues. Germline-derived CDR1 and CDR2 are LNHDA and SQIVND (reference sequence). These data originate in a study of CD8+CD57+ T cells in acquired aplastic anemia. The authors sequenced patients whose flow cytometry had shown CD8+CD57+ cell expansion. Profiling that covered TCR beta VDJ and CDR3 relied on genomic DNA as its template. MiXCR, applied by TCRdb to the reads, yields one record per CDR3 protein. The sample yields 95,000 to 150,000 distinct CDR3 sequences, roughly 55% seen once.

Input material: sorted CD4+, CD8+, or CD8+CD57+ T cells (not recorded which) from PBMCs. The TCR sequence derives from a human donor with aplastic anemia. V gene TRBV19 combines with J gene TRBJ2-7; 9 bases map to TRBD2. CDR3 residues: CASRREGGEQYF. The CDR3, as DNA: TGTGCCAGTAGGCGGGAGGGTGGCGAGCAGTACTTC.